Sequencing of this TCR beta chain was carried out in a study of hypomethylating agent response in myelodysplastic syndrome (dated by TCRdb to about 2021). Regarding the research as a whole: Patients were treated with the hypomethylating agents azacitidine (8 of 11) or decitabine (3 of 11). TET2 was the most frequent mutation, present in about 45% of the 11 patients. The cohort included several male and a couple of female myelodysplastic syndrome patients. Patients had a mean age of approximately 67 +/- 5.9 years, and a diploid cytogenetic profile was the most common. Roughly six patients responded with complete response or hematologic improvement, and about five patients were non-responders. Complete response or hematologic improvement counted as response, and patients meeting neither criterion were classed as non-responders. Here is what the overall study found, with its caveats: Only 10 to 11 patients were analyzed, making the cohort small. No significant change in richness, rarefaction diversity or clonality was detected after hypomethylating agent treatment, either across all patients or within response groups. Novel clonotypes were found to emerge more often in responders, whereas more contracted clonotypes were observed in non-responders after treatment. Possible recognition of novel MDS antigens by the shared GLIPH2 clusters was not confirmed, and experimental validation of that possible recognition is needed. Because the healthy control donors and the MDS patients were not matched by age, the comparison between MDS and healthy samples could have been affected.

Library method: the immunoSEQ multiplex PCR assay. Sequencing was run at survey resolution with two replicates of around 200 ng each, for a total of roughly 400 ng of DNA per sample. Rearranged TCRB sequences in genomic DNA were detected with the hsTCRB kit, which uses multiplex PCR primers directed at V and J genes. In the first PCR, the CDR3 region was amplified for approximately 30 cycles with the QIAGEN Multiplex PCR Kit. Sample barcodes and Illumina adapters were attached to each replicate during a second PCR lasting roughly 8 cycles. Pooled libraries were quantified using a QuantStudio 6 and the KAPA library quantification kit. About 15 pM of pooled libraries were sequenced on an Illumina MiSeq with 156-cycle single-end reads and a 15-cycle index read. From the authors' description of their analysis: VDJdb annotation flagged approximately 1.5% of 168,753 unique clonotypes as previously reported viral-epitope-specific. Raw reads were processed by the immunoSEQ Data Assistant and immunoSEQ Analyzer into normalized, annotated TCRB repertoires. Clonotype analysis used the immunarch R package version 0.6.5 and BioAnalyzer. Every repertoire was downsampled to the clone count of the smallest repertoire before richness was estimated. Fisher's exact tests classified clonotypes as expanded, contracted or novel, with novel meaning zero frequency before treatment. Significantly changed CDR3 beta sequences were clustered with GLIPH2 at simulation_depth=1000 and kmer_min_depth=3, and CDR3s shorter than five residues were left out. TCRdb stores this immuneACCESS table with in-frame sequences only. Part of the clones is absent; in the studies checked, under half of the shortfall reflects unresolved V genes, and no reason is known for the rest. The V and J calls and the clone size are those of that table, but D and trimming were determined from the DNA. The sample data list a few thousand clones, and about 87% of these were observed just once. Clones ranked in the top ten supply about 12% of the sample.

V was cut back by 7 bases and J by 5 bases, leaving a gap of 18 bases between them. The CDR3 runs 14 residues from the cysteine to the phenylalanine. Only the CDR3 DNA stays, 42 bases, in frame from base 1. From a lookup of the germline V gene, CDR1 and CDR2 are SGHNT and YENEEA. To note about this clone: There is no known antigen for this receptor. One base away there is no much larger clone; base qualities are not given.

Bulk bone marrow was analyzed, and T-cell subsets were not sorted. TCR beta CDR3 regions were immunosequenced from bone marrow of roughly 10 myelodysplastic syndrome patients before and after hypomethylating agent therapy. To track the repertoire longitudinally, every patient provided one baseline bone marrow along with two to three bone marrows taken at different post-treatment timepoints. Whole bone marrow served as the source for genomic DNA extraction, with DNA quality checked using TapeStation, NanoDrop OneC and PicoGreen assays. The receptor's source is a human donor with myelodysplastic syndrome. Sequencing used bone marrow, obtained before or after starting hypomethylating agent treatment for myelodysplastic syndrome (not recorded which). This receptor chain uses TRBV11-3 and TRBJ2-7; possibly the D gene is TRBD2, per 6 matching bases. The nucleotide sequence is TGTGCCAGCATCCTACGGGAGTTAAAGAACGAGCAGTACTTC. This encodes CASILRELKNEQYF.